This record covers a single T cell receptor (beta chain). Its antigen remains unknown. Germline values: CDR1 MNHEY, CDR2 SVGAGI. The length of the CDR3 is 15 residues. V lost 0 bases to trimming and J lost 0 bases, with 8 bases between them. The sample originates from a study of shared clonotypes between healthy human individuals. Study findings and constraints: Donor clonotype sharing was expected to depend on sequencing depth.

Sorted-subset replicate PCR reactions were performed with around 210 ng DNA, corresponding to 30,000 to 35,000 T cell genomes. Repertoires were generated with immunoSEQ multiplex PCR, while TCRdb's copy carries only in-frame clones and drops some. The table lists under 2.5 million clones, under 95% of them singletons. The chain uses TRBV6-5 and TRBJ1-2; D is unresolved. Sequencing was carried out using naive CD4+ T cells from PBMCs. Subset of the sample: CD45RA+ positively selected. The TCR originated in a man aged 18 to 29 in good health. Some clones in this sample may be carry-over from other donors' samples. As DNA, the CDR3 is TGTGCCAGCAGTTACTCTAACGAGCCTAACTATGGCTACACCTTC. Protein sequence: CASSYSNEPNYGYTF.